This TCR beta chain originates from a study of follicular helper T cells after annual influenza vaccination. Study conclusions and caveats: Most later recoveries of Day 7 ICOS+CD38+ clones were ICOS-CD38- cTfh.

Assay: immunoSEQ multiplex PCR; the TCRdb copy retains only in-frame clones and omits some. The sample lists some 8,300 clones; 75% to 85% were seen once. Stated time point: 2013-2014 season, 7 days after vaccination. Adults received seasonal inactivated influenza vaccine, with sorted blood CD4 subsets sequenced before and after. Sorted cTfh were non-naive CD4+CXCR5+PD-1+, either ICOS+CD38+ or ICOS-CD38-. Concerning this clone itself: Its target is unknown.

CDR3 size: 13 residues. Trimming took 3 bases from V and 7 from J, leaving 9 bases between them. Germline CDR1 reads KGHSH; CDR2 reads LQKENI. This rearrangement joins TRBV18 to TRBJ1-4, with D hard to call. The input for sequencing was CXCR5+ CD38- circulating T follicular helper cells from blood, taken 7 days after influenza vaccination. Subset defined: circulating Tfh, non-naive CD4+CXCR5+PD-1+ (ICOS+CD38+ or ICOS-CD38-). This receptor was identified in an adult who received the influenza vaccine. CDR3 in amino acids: CASSPSPAEKLFF. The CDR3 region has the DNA TGTGCCAGCTCACCGTCCCCGGCTGAAAAACTGTTTTTT.